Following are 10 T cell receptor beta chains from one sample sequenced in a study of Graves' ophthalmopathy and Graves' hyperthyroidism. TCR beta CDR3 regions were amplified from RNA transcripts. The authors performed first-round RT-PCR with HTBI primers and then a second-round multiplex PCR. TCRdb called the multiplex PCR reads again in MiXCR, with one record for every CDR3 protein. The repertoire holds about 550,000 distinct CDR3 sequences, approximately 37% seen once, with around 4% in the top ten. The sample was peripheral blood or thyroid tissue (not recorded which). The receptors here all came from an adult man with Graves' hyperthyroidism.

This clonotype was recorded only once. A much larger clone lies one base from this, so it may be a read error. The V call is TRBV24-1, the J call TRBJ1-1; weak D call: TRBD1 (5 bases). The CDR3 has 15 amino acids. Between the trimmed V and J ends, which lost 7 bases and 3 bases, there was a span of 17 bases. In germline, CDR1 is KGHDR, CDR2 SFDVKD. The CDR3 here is CATSETGAEYTEAFF. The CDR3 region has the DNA TGTGCCACCAGCGAAACCGGGGCCGAATACACTGAAGCTTTCTTT.

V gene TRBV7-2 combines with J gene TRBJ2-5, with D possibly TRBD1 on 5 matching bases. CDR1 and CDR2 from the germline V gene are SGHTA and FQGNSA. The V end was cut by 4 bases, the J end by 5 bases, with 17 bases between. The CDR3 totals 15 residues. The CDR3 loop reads CASSSLWGTGETQYF. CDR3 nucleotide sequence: TGTGCCAGCAGCTCCCTCTGGGGCACCGGGGAGACCCAGTACTTC.

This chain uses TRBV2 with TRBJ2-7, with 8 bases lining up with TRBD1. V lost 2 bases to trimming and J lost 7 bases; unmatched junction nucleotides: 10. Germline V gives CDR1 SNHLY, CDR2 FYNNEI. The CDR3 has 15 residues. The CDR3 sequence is CASSEQGANTGEQYF. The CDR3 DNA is TGTGCCAGCAGTGAACAGGGGGCGAACACCGGGGAGCAGTACTTC.

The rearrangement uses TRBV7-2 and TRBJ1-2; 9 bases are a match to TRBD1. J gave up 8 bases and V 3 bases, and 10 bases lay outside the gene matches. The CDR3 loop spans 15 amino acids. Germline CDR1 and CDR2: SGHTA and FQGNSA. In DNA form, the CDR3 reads TGTGCCAGCAGCTTCCCTAGCCGGACAGGGGACGGCTACACCTTC. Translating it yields CASSFPSRTGDGYTF. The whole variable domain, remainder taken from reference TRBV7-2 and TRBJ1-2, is GAGVSQSPSNKVTEKGKDVELRCDPISGHTALYWYRQSLGQGLEFLIYFQGNSAPDKSGLPSDRFSAERTGGSVSTLTIQRTQQEDSAVYLCASSFPSRTGDGYTFGSGTRLTVV.

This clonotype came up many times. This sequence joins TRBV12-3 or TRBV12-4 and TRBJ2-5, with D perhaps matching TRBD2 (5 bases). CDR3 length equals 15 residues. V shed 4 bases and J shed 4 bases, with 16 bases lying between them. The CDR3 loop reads CASSYTGNRGETQYF. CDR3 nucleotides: TGTGCCAGCAGTTACACCGGGAACCGGGGAGAGACCCAGTACTTC.

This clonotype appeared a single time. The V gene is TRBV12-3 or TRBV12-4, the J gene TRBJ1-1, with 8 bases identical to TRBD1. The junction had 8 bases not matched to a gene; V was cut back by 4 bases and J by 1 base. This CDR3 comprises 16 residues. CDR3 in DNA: TGTGCCAGCAGTTACTACCGCGGGACAGGGAACACTGAAGCTTTCTTT. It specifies CASSYYRGTGNTEAFF.

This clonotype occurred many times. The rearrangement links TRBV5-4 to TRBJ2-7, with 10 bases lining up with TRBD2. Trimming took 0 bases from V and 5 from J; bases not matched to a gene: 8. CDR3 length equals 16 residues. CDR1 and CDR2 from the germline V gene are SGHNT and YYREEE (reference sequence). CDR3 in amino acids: CASSLDVSGGFDEQYF. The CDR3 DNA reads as TGTGCCAGCAGCTTGGACGTTAGCGGGGGGTTTGACGAGCAGTACTTC.

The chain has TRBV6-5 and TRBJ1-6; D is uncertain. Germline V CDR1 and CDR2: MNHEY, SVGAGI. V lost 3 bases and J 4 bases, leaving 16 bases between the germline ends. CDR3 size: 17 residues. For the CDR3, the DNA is TGTGCCAGCAGTTATTCCTCAGGCAGAAAATATAATTCACCCCTCCACTTT. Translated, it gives CASSYSSGRKYNSPLHF.

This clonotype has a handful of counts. The CDR3 reads CATSDSRQPSTDTQYF. The CDR3 DNA follows: TGTGCCACCAGTGATTCGAGACAGCCTAGCACAGATACGCAGTATTTT. The chain recombines TRBV24-1 with TRBJ2-3; a weak D match, TRBD1 (5 bases). There are 16 residues in the CDR3. The V and J ends lost 2 bases and 0 bases respectively, with 11 bases between them. The germline CDR1 and CDR2 sequences are KGHDR and SFDVKD.

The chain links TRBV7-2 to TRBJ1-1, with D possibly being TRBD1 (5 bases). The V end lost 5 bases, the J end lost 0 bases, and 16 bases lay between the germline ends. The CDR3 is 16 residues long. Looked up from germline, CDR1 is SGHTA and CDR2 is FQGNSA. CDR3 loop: CASSLLPQGMNTEAFF. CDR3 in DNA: TGTGCCAGCAGCCTTCTACCGCAGGGTATGAACACTGAAGCTTTCTTT.